The 25 T cell receptor beta chains in this list originate from one sample, sequenced in a study of T cell clonality in common variable immunodeficiency. General study findings and limits: Reportedly, TCR beta sequences from common variable immunodeficiency showed fewer deletions and N-nucleotide insertions.

Profiling relied on immunoSEQ multiplex PCR, and the TCRdb table lists in-frame clones only, not all of them. This repertoire lists some 42,000 clones without singletons; roughly 6% sits in the top ten. Their antigens are not known. The specimen sequenced was peripheral blood mononuclear cells. The receptors come from a human donor with common variable immunodeficiency.

In its sample, this clone was seen many times. The read falls 3 residues short of the CDR3 end, and the missing part is taken from the germline J gene. The chain carries TRBV18 and TRBJ1-3, with 8 positions matching TRBD1. Germline lookup yields CDR1 KGHSH and CDR2 LQKENI. V was clipped by 5 bases and J by 2 bases; unmatched bases: 5. This CDR3 is built from 15 residues. CDR3 bases read: TGTGCCAGCTCATCGCGGACAGGGCCTGGAAACACC. Its translation: CASSSRTGPGNT. The entire CDR3 reads CASSSRTGPGNTIYF.

By share, this clone ranks as medium-sized (0.01 to 0.1%). The read is 3 residues too short to cover the CDR3 end, so that end is filled in from the germline J gene. The rearrangement links TRBV29-1 to TRBJ2-5, with no clear D. The CDR3 extends over 15 amino acids. Per the germline V gene, CDR1 is SQVTM and CDR2 is ANQGSEA. Trimming took 0 bases from V and 0 from J, leaving 11 bases between them. CDR3 in amino acids: CSVEDPEGHQETQYF. The sequenced CDR3 bases are TGCAGCGTTGAAGATCCCGAAGGGCACCAAGAGACC.

On this clone: The sequence runs out 3 residues before the end of the CDR3; the remainder is reconstructed from the germline J gene. The chain joins TRBV7-9 to TRBJ1-2; unclear D gene. Germline-derived CDR1 and CDR2 are SEHNR and FQNEAQ (reference sequence). This CDR3 comprises 12 residues. V was clipped by 5 bases and J by 4 bases, with 8 bases between them. CDR3 DNA (partial): TGTGCCAGCAGCCGCCACAGCTATGGC. It codes for CASSRHSYG. The CDR3 as a whole reads CASSRHSYGYTF.

In its sample, this clone was seen many times. The read comes to an end 3 residues before the CDR3 does, leaving the germline J gene to fill in the end. The chain carries TRBV12-3 or TRBV12-4 and TRBJ2-3; D is possibly TRBD1 (6 bases). Trimming cost V 3 bases and J 1 base, with 11 bases left between them. This CDR3 has 15 residues. CDR3 DNA, as far as it was read: TGTGCCAGCAGTTTCACAGGGCACGGCACAGATACG. This sequence encodes CASSFTGHGTDT. The entire CDR3 sequence reads CASSFTGHGTDTQYF.

This clone was seen a few times. The read comes to an end 3 residues before the CDR3 does, leaving the germline J gene to fill in the end. The V and J genes are TRBV7-2 and TRBJ1-2, with 9 nucleotides matching TRBD1. Unmatched junction bases numbered 4, after V lost 1 base and J lost 7 bases. The CDR3 sequence is 14 residues long. From germline, CDR1 is SGHTA and CDR2 FQGNSA. Partial CDR3 DNA: TGTGCCAGCAGCTTAGGACAGGGGGGGCCTGGC. It encodes CASSLGQGGPG. The whole CDR3 reads CASSLGQGGPGYTF.

This clone was recorded a few times. The read ends 3 residues early relative to the CDR3; the germline J gene fills the gap. This sequence joins TRBV23-1 and TRBJ2-1, with a weak D call TRBD2 (5 bases). TRBV23-1 is identified as an open reading frame with a role that is uncertain. The CDR3 loop spans 14 amino acids. V was clipped by 6 bases and J by 8 bases, with 17 bases between them. Partial CDR3 DNA: TGCGCCAGCAGCCCCGGGCTAACTAGTTATGAG. This translates into CASSPGLTSYE. In full, the CDR3 reads CASSPGLTSYEQFF.

Regarding this clone: The read comes to an end 3 residues before the CDR3 does, leaving the germline J gene to fill in the end. The chain joins TRBV11-2 to TRBJ1-3; D is possibly TRBD1 (5 bases). This CDR3 contains 15 residues. Germline V gives CDR1 SGHAT, CDR2 FQNNGV. V was clipped by 3 bases and J by 4 bases, with 13 bases between them. The CDR3 spells CASSFDGGKGNTIYF. CDR3 bases read: TGTGCCAGCAGCTTTGACGGGGGGAAAGGAAACACC.

This clone was detected only a few times. The read gets to within 3 residues of the CDR3 end, and the germline J gene fills in the rest. The rearrangement links TRBV30 to TRBJ1-2; D gene uncertain. In germline, CDR1 is GTSNPN, CDR2 SVGIG (reference sequence). Trimming stripped 3 bases from V and 1 base from J, with 12 bases between. The CDR3 spans 14 residues. The CDR3 is CAWSLLGVNYGYTF. CDR3 bases read: TGTGCCTGGAGCCTCCTAGGAGTTAACTATGGC.

This clone was counted only a few times. The read is 3 residues too short to cover the CDR3 end, so that end is filled in from the germline J gene. This sequence joins TRBV6-1 and TRBJ2-7, with 11 bases fitting TRBD1. CDR3 length: 14 amino acids. The V gene's germline CDR1 is MNHNS and CDR2 SASEGT. J gave up 5 bases and V 1 base, and 1 base lay outside the gene matches. The CDR3 DNA, read in part, is TGTGCCAGCAGTGAAGGGACAGGGGGCGACGAG. It translates to CASSEGTGGDE. The full-length CDR3 reads as CASSEGTGGDEQYF.

In this sample, this clone turned up many times. The read terminates 3 residues ahead of where the CDR3 ends, so the germline J gene completes it. The gene calls are TRBV5-1 and TRBJ1-2; no clear D. V was clipped by 7 bases and J by 4 bases, with 14 bases between them. This CDR3 comprises 13 residues. CDR1 and CDR2 from the germline V gene are SGHRS and YFSETQ. The CDR3 loop is CASGGQETYGYTF. Partial CDR3 DNA: TGCGCCAGCGGAGGGCAGGAGACCTATGGC. Full variable domain (missing parts from reference TRBV5-1 and TRBJ1-2): KAGVTQTPRYLIKTRGQQVTLSCSPISGHRSVSWYQQTPGQGLQFLFEYFSETQRNKGNFPGRFSGRQFSNSRSEMNVSTLELGDSALYLCASGGQETYGYTFGSGTRLTVV.

In this sample, this clone turned up many times. The read is 3 residues too short to cover the CDR3 end, so that end is filled in from the germline J gene. The chain is built from TRBV6-2 or TRBV6-3 and TRBJ2-5; no firm D call. Trimming took 7 bases from V and 6 from J, leaving 9 bases between them. The CDR3 is 11 amino acids. CDR1 is MNHEY and CDR2 is SVGEGT in the germline V gene. This chain's CDR3 is CASTQKKTQYF. The sequenced CDR3 bases are TGTGCCAGCACCCAGAAGAAGACC.

This clone was seen many times. The sequenced fragment ends 3 residues before the CDR3 boundary, so the rest is inferred from the germline J gene. The rearrangement joins TRBV19 to TRBJ2-7; possibly TRBD2 for D (5 bases). With 11 bases removed from V and 2 bases from J, the gap between germline ends came to 16 bases. Germline V lookup: CDR1 LNHDA, CDR2 SQIVND (reference sequence). This CDR3 is 13 amino acids long. The CDR3 protein is CAGSRLPAYEQYF. Incomplete CDR3 DNA: TGTGCCGGCTCCAGACTACCCGCCTACGAG. The full variable domain, with the rest looked up from reference TRBV19 and TRBJ2-7, is DGGITQSPKYLFRKEGQNVTLSCEQNLNHDAMYWYRQDPGQGLRLIYYSQIVNDFQKGDIAEGYSVSREKKESFPLTVTSAQKNPTAFYLCAGSRLPAYEQYFGPGTRLTVT.

A note on this clone: The read comes to an end 3 residues before the CDR3 does, leaving the germline J gene to fill in the end. The chain is built from TRBV7-9 and TRBJ1-1, with D perhaps TRBD1 (5 bases). V was clipped by 2 bases and J by 7 bases, with 11 bases between them. Germline values: CDR1 SEHNR, CDR2 FQNEAQ (reference sequence). The CDR3 covers 13 residues. CDR3 sequence reads: CASSLSQGFEAFF. The sequenced part of the CDR3 DNA is TGTGCCAGCAGCTTAAGCCAGGGTTTTGAA.

This clone was seen at least ten times. The CDR3 is CASSFGLDRNTEAFF. The CDR3 DNA, read in part, is TGTGCCAGCAGTTTTGGGCTGGATCGGAACACTGAA. The genes are TRBV28 and TRBJ1-1; no definite D call. The sequenced fragment ends 3 residues before the CDR3 boundary, so the rest is inferred from the germline J gene. The CDR3 runs 15 residues. Trimming cost V 3 bases and J 1 base, with 12 bases left between them. Germline loops: CDR1 MDHEN, CDR2 SYDVKM.

In regard to this clone: The CDR3 extends 3 residues past the end of the read, so its final part is completed from the germline J gene. The chain joins TRBV20-1 to TRBJ2-7; D perhaps matches TRBD1 (6 bases). The germline CDR1 and CDR2 sequences are DFQATT and SNEGSKA (reference sequence). This CDR3 has 15 residues. Trimming pared 2 bases from V and 2 bases from J, leaving 16 bases between. CDR3 bases read: TGCAGTGCTAGACAACTCAGGGGCACCCCCTACGAG. Its protein is CSARQLRGTPYE. The full CDR3 is CSARQLRGTPYEQYF.

A note on this clone: The sequenced fragment ends 3 residues before the CDR3 boundary, so the rest is inferred from the germline J gene. V gene TRBV7-2 combines with J gene TRBJ1-1; TRBD1 aligns across 9 bases. Per germline, CDR1 SGHTA and CDR2 FQGNSA. This CDR3 has 12 residues. CDR3 in amino acids: CASSLGQGKAFF. The CDR3 DNA, read in part, is TGTGCCAGCAGCCTGGGACAGGGAAAA.

Many counts were recorded for this clone. The read falls 3 residues short of the CDR3 end, and the missing part is taken from the germline J gene. V and J are TRBV10-3 and TRBJ1-6, with TRBD1 as a possible D gene (5 bases). The CDR3 spans 12 residues. Germline-derived CDR1 and CDR2 are ENHRY and SYGVKD. Trimming pared 7 bases from V and 8 bases from J, leaving 9 bases between. CDR3 in amino acids: CAITGGDSPLHF. The covered CDR3 bases are TGTGCCATCACCGGGGGTGATTCACCC.

This clone occurred many times. CDR3 residues: CASSEVFAAGNSNQPQHF. The part of the CDR3 DNA that was read is TGTGCCAGCAGTGAAGTTTTTGCGGCAGGGAATAGCAATCAGCCC. The chain joins TRBV6-1 to TRBJ1-5; tentatively, D is TRBD1 (5 bases). The CDR3 is cut off 3 residues early in the read; its end comes from the germline J gene. Trimming took 1 base from V and 0 from J, leaving 16 bases between them. The CDR3 has 18 residues. Germline V gene data show CDR1 as MNHNS and CDR2 as SASEGT.

This clone was counted ten times or more. The read falls 3 residues short of the CDR3 end, and the missing part is taken from the germline J gene. The gene calls are TRBV5-1 and TRBJ1-3, with a tentative D call TRBD1 (6 bases). Germline CDR1 and CDR2: SGHRS and YFSETQ. V was trimmed by 4 bases and J by 4 bases, leaving 12 bases between them. This CDR3 has 14 residues. This CDR3 is CASSQGLIGNTIYF. CDR3 DNA, as far as it was read: TGCGCCAGCAGCCAGGGGTTAATCGGAAACACC.

This clone came up a few times. The read gets to within 3 residues of the CDR3 end, and the germline J gene fills in the rest. The rearrangement uses TRBV20-1 and TRBJ2-7; a possible D gene is TRBD2 (6 bases). This CDR3 has 14 amino acids. Germline V gene data show CDR1 as DFQATT and CDR2 as SNEGSKA (reference sequence). The V gene lost 0 bases and the J gene lost 3 bases, with 12 bases spanning the gap. CDR3 DNA (partial): TGCAGTGCTAGAGATCGGGACTTCTACTACGAG. Its translation: CSARDRDFYYE. The entire CDR3 reads CSARDRDFYYEQYF.

This clone was picked up a small number of times. The CDR3 goes on 3 residues after the read ends, and that part is filled in from the germline J gene. This chain joins TRBV2 and TRBJ1-2; D is unresolved. The CDR3 has 13 residues. V was pared by 7 bases and J by 7 bases, with 16 bases between. Germline values: CDR1 SNHLY, CDR2 FYNNEI. CDR3 sequence reads: CASKRTEFLGYTF. The sequenced part of the CDR3 DNA is TGTGCCAGCAAACGAACAGAGTTCCTTGGC.

Concerning this clone itself: Coverage ceases 3 residues before the CDR3 finishes, and the germline J gene fills in the end. This chain connects TRBV6-2 or TRBV6-3 to TRBJ2-7; TRBD2 might be the D (6 bases). Deletions cut 7 bases from V and 0 bases from J, with 16 bases between. Germline V gene data show CDR1 as MNHEY and CDR2 as SVGEGT. CDR3 length: 15 amino acids. The CDR3 DNA, read in part, is TGTGCCAGCACCCAGGCCGGGGGTCTCTCCTACGAG. This translates into CASTQAGGLSYE. The full CDR3 is CASTQAGGLSYEQYF.

The sample holds a few counts of this clone. The covered CDR3 bases are TGTGCCAGCAGTGTCGTCGGGGGGAACAATCAGCCC. This translates into CASSVVGGNNQP. The entire CDR3 protein is CASSVVGGNNQPQHF. The chain employs TRBV6-1 and TRBJ1-5; perhaps TRBD1 as D (5 bases). The read ends 3 residues early relative to the CDR3; the germline J gene fills the gap. CDR1 and CDR2 from the germline V gene are MNHNS and SASEGT. Trimming left V 4 bases short and J 3 bases short, with 13 bases between. There are 15 residues in the CDR3.

With regard to this clone: The read ends 3 residues early relative to the CDR3; the germline J gene fills the gap. The chain couples TRBV6-1 to TRBJ2-7; 8 positions agree with TRBD1. The CDR3 contains 14 residues. The J segment lost 6 bases and the V segment lost 3 bases, leaving 7 bases of the junction unmatched. Germline CDR1 MNHNS, CDR2 SASEGT. CDR3: CASSEGRGHSEQYF. CDR3 DNA (partial): TGTGCCAGCAGTGAGGGCAGGGGGCATTCCGAG.

As regards this clone: The read terminates 3 residues before the CDR3 end, so the remaining end is supplied by the germline J gene. The chain carries TRBV7-6 and TRBJ2-1, with D perhaps TRBD2 (6 bases). From germline, CDR1 is SGHVS and CDR2 FNYEAQ. The CDR3 is made up of 12 amino acids. Trimming took 4 bases from V and 6 from J, leaving 7 bases between them. CDR3 amino acids: CASSSTSNEQFF. CDR3 DNA, as far as it was read: TGTGCCAGCAGCTCGACTAGCAATGAG.